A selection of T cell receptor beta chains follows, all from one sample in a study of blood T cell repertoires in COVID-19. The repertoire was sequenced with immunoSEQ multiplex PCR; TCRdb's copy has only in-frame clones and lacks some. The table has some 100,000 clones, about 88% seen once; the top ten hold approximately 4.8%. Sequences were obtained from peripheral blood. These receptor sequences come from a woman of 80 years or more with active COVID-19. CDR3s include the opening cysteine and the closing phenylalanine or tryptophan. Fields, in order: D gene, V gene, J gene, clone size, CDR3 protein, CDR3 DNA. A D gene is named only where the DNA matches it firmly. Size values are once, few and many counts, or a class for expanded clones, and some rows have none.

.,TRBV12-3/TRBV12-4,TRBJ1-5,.,CASTLSGQPQHF,TGTGCCAGCACCCTCTCGGGTCAGCCCCAGCATTTT
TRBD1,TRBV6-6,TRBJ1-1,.,CASSYSTAGGTEAFF,TGTGCCAGCAGTTATTCAACCGCAGGGGGCACTGAAGCTTTCTTT
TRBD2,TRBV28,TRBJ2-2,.,CASRPGTKGGELFF,TGTGCCAGCAGACCCGGGACTAAGGGCGGGGAGCTGTTTTTT
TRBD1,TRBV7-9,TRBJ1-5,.,CASSLGTGYNQPQHF,TGTGCCAGCAGCTTAGGGACAGGGTACAATCAGCCCCAGCATTTT
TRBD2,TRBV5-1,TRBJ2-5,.,CASRVSGLAGGQETQYF,TGCGCCAGCAGGGTTTCGGGACTAGCGGGAGGCCAAGAGACCCAGTACTTC
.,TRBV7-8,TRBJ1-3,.,CASSLGGSGNTIYF,TGTGCCAGCAGCTTAGGAGGGTCTGGAAACACCATATATTTT
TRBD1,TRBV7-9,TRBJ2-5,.,CASSFWDRQETQYF,TGTGCCAGCAGCTTCTGGGACAGACAAGAGACCCAGTACTTC
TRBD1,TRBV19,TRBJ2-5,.,CASSRGQIGETQYF,TGTGCCAGTAGTAGGGGACAGATCGGGGAGACCCAGTACTTC
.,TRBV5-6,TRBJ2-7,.,CASSQNFEQYF,TGTGCCAGCAGCCAAAACTTCGAGCAGTACTTC
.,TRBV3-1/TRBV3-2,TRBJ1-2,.,CASSQMGHYYGYTF,TGTGCCAGCAGCCAGATGGGACACTACTATGGCTACACCTTC
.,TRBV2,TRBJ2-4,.,CASGSSGGAKNIQYF,TGTGCCAGCGGTTCGAGCGGAGGGGCAAAAAACATTCAGTACTTC
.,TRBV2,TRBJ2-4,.,CASSEALGAAKNIQYF,TGTGCCAGCAGTGAAGCGCTTGGGGCAGCCAAAAACATTCAGTACTTC
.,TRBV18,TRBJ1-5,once,CASSPELTNQPQHF,TGTGCCAGCTCACCAGAACTTACGAATCAGCCCCAGCATTTT
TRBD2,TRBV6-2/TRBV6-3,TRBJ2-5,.,CASSYLLGWREDQETQYF,TGTGCCAGCAGTTACCTTCTAGGATGGCGGGAGGACCAAGAGACCCAGTACTTC
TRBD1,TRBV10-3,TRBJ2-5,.,CAISEWTGGSGTQYF,TGTGCCATCAGTGAGTGGACAGGAGGTTCAGGGACCCAGTACTTC
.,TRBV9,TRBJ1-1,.,CASSVTGMNTEAFF,TGTGCCAGCAGCGTAACAGGGATGAACACTGAAGCTTTCTTT
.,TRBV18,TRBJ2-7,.,CASSQPTGPLTYEQYF,TGTGCCAGCTCACAACCGACAGGCCCATTAACCTACGAGCAGTACTTC
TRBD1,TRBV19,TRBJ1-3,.,CASGTGSSGNTIYF,TGTGCCAGTGGGACAGGAAGCTCTGGAAACACCATATATTTT
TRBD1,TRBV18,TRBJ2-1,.,CASSRLQGAYNEQFF,TGTGCCAGCTCGAGGCTACAGGGGGCCTACAATGAGCAGTTCTTC
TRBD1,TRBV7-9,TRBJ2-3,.,CAQDRESTDTQYF,TGTGCCCAAGACAGGGAAAGCACAGATACGCAGTATTTT
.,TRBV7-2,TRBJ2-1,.,CASRKAGSSSYNEQFF,TGTGCCAGCAGAAAGGCGGGGTCCAGCTCCTACAATGAGCAGTTCTTC
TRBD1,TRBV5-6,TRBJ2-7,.,CASSFQGAPYEQYF,TGTGCCAGCAGCTTTCAGGGGGCACCCTACGAGCAGTACTTC
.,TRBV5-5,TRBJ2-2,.,CASSLSGLRTGELFF,TGTGCCAGCAGCTTGTCAGGGCTAAGGACCGGGGAGCTGTTTTTT
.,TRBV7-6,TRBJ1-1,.,CASRADSNTEAFF,TGTGCCAGCAGAGCCGACAGCAACACTGAAGCTTTCTTT
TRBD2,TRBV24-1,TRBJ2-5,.,CATSDPSIAGGETQYF,TGTGCCACCAGTGATCCAAGTATAGCGGGAGGGGAGACCCAGTACTTC
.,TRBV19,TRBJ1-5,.,CATEAYSNQPQHF,TGTGCCACGGAGGCCTATAGCAATCAGCCCCAGCATTTT
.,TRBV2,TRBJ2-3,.,CASTGTLVSDTQYF,TGTGCCAGCACTGGGACACTTGTCTCAGATACGCAGTATTTT
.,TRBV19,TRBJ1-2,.,CASSIGGEGYGYTF,TGTGCCAGTAGTATCGGCGGGGAGGGGTATGGCTACACCTTC
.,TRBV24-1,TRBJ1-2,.,CATSSKTGFTSGYTF,TGTGCCACCAGTTCAAAAACGGGATTCACGAGCGGCTACACCTTC
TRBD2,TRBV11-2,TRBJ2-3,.,CASSPPRRASGNTDTQYF,TGTGCCAGCAGCCCCCCCAGGAGGGCTAGCGGAAACACAGATACGCAGTATTTT
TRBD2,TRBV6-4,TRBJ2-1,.,CASSRTSGSSPNEQFF,TGTGCCAGCAGTAGGACTAGCGGGAGTAGTCCCAATGAGCAGTTCTTC
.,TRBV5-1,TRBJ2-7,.,CASSLGGGESYEQYF,TGCGCCAGCAGCCTAGGGGGCGGGGAAAGCTACGAGCAGTACTTC
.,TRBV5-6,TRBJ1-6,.,CASSLGSAWRPLHF,TGTGCCAGCAGCTTGGGGTCCGCCTGGAGACCCCTCCACTTT
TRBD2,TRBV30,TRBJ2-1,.,CAWRFFLAGGGPYNEQFF,TGTGCCTGGAGATTTTTCCTAGCGGGAGGAGGCCCCTACAATGAGCAGTTCTTC
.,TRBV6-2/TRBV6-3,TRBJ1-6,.,CASSFRETNSPLHF,TGTGCCAGCAGCTTCAGGGAAACTAATTCACCCCTCCACTTT
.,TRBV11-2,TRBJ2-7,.,CASSPRTTPYEQYF,TGTGCCAGCAGCCCCCGGACTACTCCCTACGAGCAGTACTTC
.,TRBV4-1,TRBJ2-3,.,CASLGGGSTDTQYF,TGCGCCAGCCTTGGGGGAGGAAGCACAGATACGCAGTATTTT
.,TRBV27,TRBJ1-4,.,CASSSTGATNEKLFF,TGTGCCAGCAGTTCCACAGGTGCAACTAATGAAAAACTGTTTTTT
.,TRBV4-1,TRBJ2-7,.,CASSQDTGETYSTYEQYF,TGCGCCAGCAGCCAAGATACCGGAGAAACATACTCGACCTACGAGCAGTACTTC
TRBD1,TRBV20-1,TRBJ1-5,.,CSASQPGGGSNQPQHF,TGCAGTGCTAGTCAACCAGGGGGAGGTAGCAATCAGCCCCAGCATTTT
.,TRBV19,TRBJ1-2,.,CASSLARVSVYTF,TGTGCCAGTAGTCTCGCCAGGGTCTCAGTCTACACCTTC